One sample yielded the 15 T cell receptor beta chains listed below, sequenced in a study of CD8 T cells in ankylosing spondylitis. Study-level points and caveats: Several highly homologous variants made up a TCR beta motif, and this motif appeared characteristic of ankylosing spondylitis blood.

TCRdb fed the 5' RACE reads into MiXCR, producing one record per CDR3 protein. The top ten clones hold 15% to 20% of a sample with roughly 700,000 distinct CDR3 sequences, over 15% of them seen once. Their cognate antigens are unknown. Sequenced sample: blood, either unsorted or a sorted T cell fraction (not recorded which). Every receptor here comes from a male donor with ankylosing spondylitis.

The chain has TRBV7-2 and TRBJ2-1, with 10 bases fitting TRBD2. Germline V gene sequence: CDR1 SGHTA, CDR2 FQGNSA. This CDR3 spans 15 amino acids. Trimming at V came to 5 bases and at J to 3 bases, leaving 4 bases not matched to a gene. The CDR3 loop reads CASSPLAGLYNEQFF. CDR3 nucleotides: TGTGCCAGCAGCCCACTAGCGGGGCTCTACAATGAGCAGTTCTTC.

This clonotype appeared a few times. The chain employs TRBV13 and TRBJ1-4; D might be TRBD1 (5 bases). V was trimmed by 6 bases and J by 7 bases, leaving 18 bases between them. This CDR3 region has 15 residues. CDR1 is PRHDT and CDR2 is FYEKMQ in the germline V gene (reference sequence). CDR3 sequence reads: CASSLTGALGEKLFF. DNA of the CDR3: TGTGCCAGCAGTTTAACTGGGGCGTTGGGTGAAAAACTGTTTTTT.

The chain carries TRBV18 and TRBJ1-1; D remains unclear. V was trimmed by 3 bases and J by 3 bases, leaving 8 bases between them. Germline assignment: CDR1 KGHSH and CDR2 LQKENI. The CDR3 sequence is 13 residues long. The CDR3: CASSPYQDTEAFF. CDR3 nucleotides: TGTGCCAGCTCACCCTATCAAGACACTGAAGCTTTCTTT.

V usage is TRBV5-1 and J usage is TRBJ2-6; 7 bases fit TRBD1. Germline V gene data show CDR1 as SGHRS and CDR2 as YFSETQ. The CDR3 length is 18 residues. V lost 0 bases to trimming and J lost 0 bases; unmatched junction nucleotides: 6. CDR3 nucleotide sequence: TGCGCCAGCAGCTTGGATGGGGACAGCATCTCTGGGGCCAACGTCCTGACTTTC. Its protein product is CASSLDGDSISGANVLTF.

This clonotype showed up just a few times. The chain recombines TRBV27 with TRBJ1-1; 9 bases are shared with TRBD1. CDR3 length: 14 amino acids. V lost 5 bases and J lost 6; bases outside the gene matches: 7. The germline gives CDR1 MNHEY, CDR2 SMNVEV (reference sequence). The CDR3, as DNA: TGTGCCAGCAGTCCCTACCGGGACAGGGCTGAAGCTTTCTTT. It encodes CASSPYRDRAEAFF.

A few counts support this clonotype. The CDR3 reads CASSPRGSGSSYNEQFF. CDR3 nucleotides: TGTGCCAGCAGCCCCCGGGGAAGCGGGAGCTCCTACAATGAGCAGTTCTTC. The chain combines TRBV11-2 with TRBJ2-1; 8 nucleotides line up with TRBD2. Unmatched junction bases numbered 9, after V lost 5 bases and J lost 0 bases. The CDR3 loop spans 17 amino acids. Germline V CDR1 and CDR2: SGHAT, FQNNGV. Full variable domain (outside the CDR3, taken from reference TRBV11-2 and TRBJ2-1): EAGVAQSPRYKIIEKRQSVAFWCNPISGHATLYWYQQILGQGPKLLIQFQNNGVVDDSQLPKDRFSAERLKGVDSTLKIQPAKLEDSAVYLCASSPRGSGSSYNEQFFGPGTRLTVL.

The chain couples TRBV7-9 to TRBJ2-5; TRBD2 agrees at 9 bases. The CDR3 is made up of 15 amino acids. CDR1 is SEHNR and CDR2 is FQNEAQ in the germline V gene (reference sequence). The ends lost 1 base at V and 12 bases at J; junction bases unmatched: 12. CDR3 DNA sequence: TGTGCCAGCAGCTTAGGCCCCAGCGGGAGGTCGGGGGAGTACTTC. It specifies CASSLGPSGRSGEYF.

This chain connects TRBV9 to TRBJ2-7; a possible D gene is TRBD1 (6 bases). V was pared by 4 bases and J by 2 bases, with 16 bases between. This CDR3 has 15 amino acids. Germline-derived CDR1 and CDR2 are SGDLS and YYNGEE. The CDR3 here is CASSPTTGKPYEQYF. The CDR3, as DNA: TGTGCCAGCAGCCCCACGACAGGTAAACCCTACGAGCAGTACTTC.

The CDR3 DNA reads TGTGCCAGCAGTGGCTTGCCCATCTTCGGACTAGTGGACGAGCAGTACTTC. It is translated as CASSGLPIFGLVDEQYF. V is TRBV25-1 and J is TRBJ2-7, with 7 bases matching TRBD2. Trimming cost V 4 bases and J 5 bases; bases outside gene matches: 17. Germline CDR1 and CDR2: MGHDK and SYGVNS. The CDR3 spans 17 residues.

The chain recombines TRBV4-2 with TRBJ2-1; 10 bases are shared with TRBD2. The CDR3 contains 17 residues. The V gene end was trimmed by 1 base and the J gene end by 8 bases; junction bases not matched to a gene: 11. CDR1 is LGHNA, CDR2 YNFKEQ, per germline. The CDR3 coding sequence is TGTGCCAGCAGCCAAGGACTAGCGGGTTGGGGCGTGGATGAGCAGTTCTTC. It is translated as CASSQGLAGWGVDEQFF.

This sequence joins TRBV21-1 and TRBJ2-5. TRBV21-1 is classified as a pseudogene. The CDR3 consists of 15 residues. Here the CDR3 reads CASPPKLPYQETQYF. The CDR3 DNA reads TGTGCCAGCCCACCCAAGCTTCCGTACCAAGAGACCCAGTACTTC.

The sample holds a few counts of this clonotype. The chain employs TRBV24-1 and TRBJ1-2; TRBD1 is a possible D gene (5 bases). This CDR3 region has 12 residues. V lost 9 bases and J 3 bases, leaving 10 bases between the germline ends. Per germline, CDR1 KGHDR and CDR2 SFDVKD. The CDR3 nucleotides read TGTGCCACCGGCAGGGAAGACTATGGCTACACCTTC. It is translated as CATGREDYGYTF.

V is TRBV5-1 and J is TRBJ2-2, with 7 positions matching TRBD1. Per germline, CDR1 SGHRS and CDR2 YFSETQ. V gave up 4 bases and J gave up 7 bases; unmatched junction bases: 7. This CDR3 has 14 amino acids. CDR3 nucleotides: TGCGCCAGCAGCATCAGACAGGGCATCGGGGAGCTGTTTTTT. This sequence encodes CASSIRQGIGELFF.

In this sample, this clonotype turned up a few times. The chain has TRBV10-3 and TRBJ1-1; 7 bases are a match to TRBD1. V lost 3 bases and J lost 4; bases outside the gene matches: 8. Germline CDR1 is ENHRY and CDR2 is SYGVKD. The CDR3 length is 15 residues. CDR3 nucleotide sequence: TGTGCCATCAGTGAACCCCAGGGGGTTTTCACTGAAGCTTTCTTT. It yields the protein CAISEPQGVFTEAFF.

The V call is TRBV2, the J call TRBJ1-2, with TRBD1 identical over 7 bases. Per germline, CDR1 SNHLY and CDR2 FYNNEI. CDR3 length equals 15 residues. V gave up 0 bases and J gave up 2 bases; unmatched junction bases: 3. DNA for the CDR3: TGTGCCAGCAGTGAAGCGACAGGGACGAACTATGGCTACACCTTC. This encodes CASSEATGTNYGYTF.